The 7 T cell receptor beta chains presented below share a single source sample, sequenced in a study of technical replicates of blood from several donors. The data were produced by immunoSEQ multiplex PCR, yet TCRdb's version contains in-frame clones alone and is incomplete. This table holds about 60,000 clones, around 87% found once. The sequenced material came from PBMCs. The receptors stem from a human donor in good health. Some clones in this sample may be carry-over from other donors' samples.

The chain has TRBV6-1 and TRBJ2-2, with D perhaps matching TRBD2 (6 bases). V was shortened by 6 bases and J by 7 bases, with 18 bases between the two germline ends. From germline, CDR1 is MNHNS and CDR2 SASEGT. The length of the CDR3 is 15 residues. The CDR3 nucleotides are TGTGCCAGCAGGGAATCAAGGCGGGGAAACGGGGAGCTGTTTTTT. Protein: CASRESRRGNGELFF.

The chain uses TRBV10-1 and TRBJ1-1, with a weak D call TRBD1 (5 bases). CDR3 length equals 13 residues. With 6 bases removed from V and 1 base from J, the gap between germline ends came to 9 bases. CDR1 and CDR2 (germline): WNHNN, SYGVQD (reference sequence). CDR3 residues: CASRPTGNTEAFF. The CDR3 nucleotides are TGCGCCAGCAGGCCCACAGGGAACACTGAAGCTTTCTTT.

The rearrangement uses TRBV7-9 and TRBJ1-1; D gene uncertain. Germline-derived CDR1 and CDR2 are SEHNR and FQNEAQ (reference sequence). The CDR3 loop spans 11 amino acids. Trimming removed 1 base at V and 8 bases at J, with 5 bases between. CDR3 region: CASSLGGEAFF. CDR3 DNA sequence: TGTGCCAGCAGCTTAGGAGGGGAAGCTTTCTTT.

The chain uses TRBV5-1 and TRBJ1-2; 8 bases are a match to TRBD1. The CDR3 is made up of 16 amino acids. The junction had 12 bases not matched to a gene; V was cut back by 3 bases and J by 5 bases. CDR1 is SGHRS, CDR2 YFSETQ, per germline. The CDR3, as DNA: TGCGCCAGCAGCTGGGATAGCAGGGGGCTTGGGTATGGCTACACCTTC. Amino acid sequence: CASSWDSRGLGYGYTF.

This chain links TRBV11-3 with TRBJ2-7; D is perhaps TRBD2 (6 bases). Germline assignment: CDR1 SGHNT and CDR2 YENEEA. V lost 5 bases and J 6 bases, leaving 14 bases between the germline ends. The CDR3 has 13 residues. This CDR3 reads CASSQSGWGEQYF. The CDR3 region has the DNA TGTGCCAGCAGCCAGAGCGGGTGGGGCGAGCAGTACTTC.

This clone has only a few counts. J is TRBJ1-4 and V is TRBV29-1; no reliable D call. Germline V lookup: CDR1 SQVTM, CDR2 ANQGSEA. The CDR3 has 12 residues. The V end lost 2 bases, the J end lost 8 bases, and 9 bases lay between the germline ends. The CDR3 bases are TGCAGCGTTGAAAGCGGAGGGGAAAAACTGTTTTTT. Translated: CSVESGGEKLFF.

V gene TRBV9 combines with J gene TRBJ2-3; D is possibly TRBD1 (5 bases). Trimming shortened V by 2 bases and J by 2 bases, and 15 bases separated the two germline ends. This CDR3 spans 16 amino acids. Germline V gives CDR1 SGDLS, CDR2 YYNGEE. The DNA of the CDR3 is TGTGCCAGCAGCGTCATCCAGGGTCTTCACACAGATACGCAGTATTTT. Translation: CASSVIQGLHTDTQYF.